This is a list of T cell receptor beta chains from one sample in a study of T-cell memory formation after mild COVID-19. In TCRdb, the 5' RACE reads were re-called with MiXCR into one record per CDR3 protein. The table lists just over 350,000 distinct CDR3 sequences, 13% to 15% of them singletons. The source material was PBMCs or a T cell subset sorted from them (not recorded which). The receptors come from a man between 18 and 35 years old who had mild COVID-19 (a few samples of this study predate the infection). Cell type and time point are not known. Both conserved end residues are part of each CDR3. D genes are given only for firm matches. Clone size, where shown, is once, few, many, or a class for clones that have expanded.

>TRBJ2-3|TRBV20-1|14|-|few
TGCAGTGCTAGTTCTGGTCAGACGGCAGATACGCAGTATTTT
CSASSGQTADTQYF
>TRBJ2-2|TRBV7-6|16|-|-
TGTGCCAGCAGCGCACACCCCGGGGGGAACACCGGGGAGCTGTTTTTT
CASSAHPGGNTGELFF
>TRBJ2-7|TRBV7-9|13|-|few
TGTGCCAGCAGCTCAGGGGAGGTGGAGGAGCAGTACTTC
CASSSGEVEEQYF
>TRBJ2-1|TRBV18|13|-|few
TGTGCCAGCTCACCGGATTTGACCCATGAGCAGTTCTTC
CASSPDLTHEQFF
>TRBJ1-1|TRBV27|15|-|few
TGTGCCAGCAGTTTATCAAGACGGCTGGAGACTGAAGCTTTCTTT
CASSLSRRLETEAFF
>TRBJ2-5|TRBV10-1|14|-|few
TGCGCCAGCAGTGAGTCCGGCCCTCGGGAGACCCAGTACTTC
CASSESGPRETQYF
>TRBJ2-3|TRBV18|14|-|-
TGTGCCAGCTCACCACCTGCGGGAATGGATACGCAGTATTTT
CASSPPAGMDTQYF
>TRBJ2-3|TRBV20-1|14|-|few
TGCAGTGGGCAAGACTGGGGATTCACAGATACGCAGTATTTT
CSGQDWGFTDTQYF
>TRBJ2-5|TRBV3-1|16|TRBD2|many
TGTGCCAGCAGCCCCAGCCTAGCGGGGCTCCAAGAGACCCAGTACTTC
CASSPSLAGLQETQYF
>TRBJ2-3|TRBV4-2|17|TRBD2|few
TGTGCCAGCAGCCAAGGGTCTACTAGCGGACACACAGATACGCAGTATTTT
CASSQGSTSGHTDTQYF
>TRBJ2-7|TRBV4-1|15|TRBD1|-
TGCGCCAGCGGACCACTCGGGACAGACCTTTACGAGCAGTACTTC
CASGPLGTDLYEQYF
>TRBJ2-2|TRBV29-1|14|TRBD1|-
TGCAGCGTTGGAACAGGGGGTAACACCGGGGAGCTGTTTTTT
CSVGTGGNTGELFF
>TRBJ2-7|TRBV7-3|12|-|-
TGTGCCAGCAGCTCGGGACTTGGCGAGCAGTACTTC
CASSSGLGEQYF
>TRBJ1-2|TRBV4-3|14|-|-
TGCGCCAGCAGCCAAGAATCTGTAGGGTATGGCTACACCTTC
CASSQESVGYGYTF
>TRBJ1-1|TRBV5-1|16|-|-
TGCGCCAGCAGCTGGGGGGACACAAATCGGAACACTGAAGCTTTCTTT
CASSWGDTNRNTEAFF